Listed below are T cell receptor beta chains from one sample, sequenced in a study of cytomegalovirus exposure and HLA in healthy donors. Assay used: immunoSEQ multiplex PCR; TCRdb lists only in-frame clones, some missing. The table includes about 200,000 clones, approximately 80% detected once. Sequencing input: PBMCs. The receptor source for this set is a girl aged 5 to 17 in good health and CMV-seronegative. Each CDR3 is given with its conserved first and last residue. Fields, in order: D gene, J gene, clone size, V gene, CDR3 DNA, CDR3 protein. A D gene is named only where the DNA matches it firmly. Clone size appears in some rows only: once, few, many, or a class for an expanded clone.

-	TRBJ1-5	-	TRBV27	TGTGCCAGCAGTTTACAAGGAGTCGGTCAGCCCCAGCATTTT	CASSLQGVGQPQHF
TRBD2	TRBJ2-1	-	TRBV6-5	TGTGCCAGCAGTTACCTAGCGGGGGGGCTCAATGAGCAGTTCTTC	CASSYLAGGLNEQFF
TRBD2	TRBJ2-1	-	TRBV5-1	TGCGCCAGCAGCAGACCGGGACTAGGGGGTGGTGAGCAGTTCTTC	CASSRPGLGGGEQFF
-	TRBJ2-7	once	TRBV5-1	TGCGCCAGCAGCCGGCAAATTACAGGAGGGGGGGGAGAGCAGTACTTC	CASSRQITGGGGEQYF
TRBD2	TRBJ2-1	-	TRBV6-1	TGTGCCAGCAGTGAAGCCCGGTCTAGCGGGAGTTCCAACTACAATGAGCAGTTCTTC	CASSEARSSGSSNYNEQFF
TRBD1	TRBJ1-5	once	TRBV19	TGTGCCAGTAGGGGCCGGGACAGGGTCGATCAGCCCCAGCATTTT	CASRGRDRVDQPQHF
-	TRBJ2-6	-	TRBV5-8	TGTGCCAGCAGCTTGCTGGGGGGTAACCTGCTTTCTGGGGCCAACGTCCTGACTTTC	CASSLLGGNLLSGANVLTF
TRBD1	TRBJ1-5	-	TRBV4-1	TGCGCCAGCAGCTACTCCCTGATCGGGACAGGTAGCAATCAGCCCCAGCATTTT	CASSYSLIGTGSNQPQHF
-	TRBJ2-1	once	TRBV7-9	TGTGCCAGCAGCTTAGCGGGGGGATACGGTGAGCAGTTCTTC	CASSLAGGYGEQFF
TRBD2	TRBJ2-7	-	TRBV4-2	TGTGCCAGCAGCCAAGGCGGCTCGAGACTAGCGGGGGCCTCCTACGAGCAGTACTTC	CASSQGGSRLAGASYEQYF
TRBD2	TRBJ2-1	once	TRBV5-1	TGCGCCAGCACCCAGGATGGACTAGCGGGAGAGGGGCAGTTCTTC	CASTQDGLAGEGQFF
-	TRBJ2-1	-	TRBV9	TGTGCCAGCAGCCTTCCCGGACAGCAACCTTACAATGAGCAGTTCTTC	CASSLPGQQPYNEQFF
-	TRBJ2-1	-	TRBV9	TGTGCCAGCAGCGAAACGAGCTCCTACAATGAGCAGTTCTTC	CASSETSSYNEQFF
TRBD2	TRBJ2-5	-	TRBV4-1	TGCGCCAGCAGTGAAGTAGGCCTAGCGGGATTTCAACAAGAGACCCAGTACTTC	CASSEVGLAGFQQETQYF
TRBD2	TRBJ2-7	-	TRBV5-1	TGCGCCAGCAGTCCCCGAAAAGTAGCGGGAGGGCATGTTGGGTCTTACGAGCAGTACTTC	CASSPRKVAGGHVGSYEQYF
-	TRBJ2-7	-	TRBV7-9	TGTGCCAGCAGCCCGGACAGAGACCTACCCTACGAGCAGTACTTC	CASSPDRDLPYEQYF
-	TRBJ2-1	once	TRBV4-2	TGTGCCAGCAGGCCGGGACTTCGGTTAAATGAGCAGTTCTTC	CASRPGLRLNEQFF
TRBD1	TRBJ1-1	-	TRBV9	TGTGCCAGCAGCCCCCAGACGGACAGGTTGTTTTTC	CASSPQTDRLFF
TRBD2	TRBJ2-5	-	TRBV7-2	TGTGCCAGCAGACTAGCGGGGACTAACCAAGAGACCCAGTACTTC	CASRLAGTNQETQYF
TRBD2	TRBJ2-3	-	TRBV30	TGTGCCACCGGAAGGGGGACTAGCGGGAGGGCCCTCCCAGATACGCAGTATTTT	CATGRGTSGRALPDTQYF
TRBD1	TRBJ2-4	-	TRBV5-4	TGTGCCAGCAGCAGCAGGGGGGCCAAAAACATTCAGTACTTC	CASSSRGAKNIQYF
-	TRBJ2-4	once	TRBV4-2	TGTGCCAGCAGCCAAAAAAGCCAGGGGCCAAAACTAGCCAAAAACATTCAGTACTTC	CASSQKSQGPKLAKNIQYF
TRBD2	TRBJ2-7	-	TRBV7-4	TGTGCCAGCAGCACCCGTGGGCTAGCGGGAGCTAGGGGTAGGTCCTACGAGCAGTACTTC	CASSTRGLAGARGRSYEQYF
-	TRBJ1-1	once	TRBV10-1	TGCGCCAGCAGTGAGTATCGGGGTCGGGACACTGAAGCTTTCTTT	CASSEYRGRDTEAFF
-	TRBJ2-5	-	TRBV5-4	TGTGCCAGCAGCTTGGAACCGGGGCAAGAGACCCAGTACTTC	CASSLEPGQETQYF
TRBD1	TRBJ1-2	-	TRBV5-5	TGTGCCAGCAGCTTCGGACAGGGCTCTGGCTACACCTTC	CASSFGQGSGYTF
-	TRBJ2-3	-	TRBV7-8	TGTGCCAGCAGCCAAAGGGAGATAAGCACAGATACGCAGTATTTT	CASSQREISTDTQYF
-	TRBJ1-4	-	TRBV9	TGTGCCAGCAGCGTAGCCCCCCATGCAACTAATGAAAAACTGTTTTTT	CASSVAPHATNEKLFF
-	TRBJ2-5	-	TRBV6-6	TGTGCCAGCAGTTACGACAGGAAAGAGACCCAGTACTTC	CASSYDRKETQYF
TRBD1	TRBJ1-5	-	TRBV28	TGTGCCAGCAGTTTAGTAGCTTTGACAGGGGGGGATCAGCCCCAGCATTTT	CASSLVALTGGDQPQHF
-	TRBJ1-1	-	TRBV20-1	TGCAGTGCCGCAACCCGGAGCAAAGCTTTCTTT	CSAATRSKAFF
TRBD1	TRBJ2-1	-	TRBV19	TGTGCCAGCCGGCGCCAGGGGGCCCATGAGCAGTTCTTC	CASRRQGAHEQFF
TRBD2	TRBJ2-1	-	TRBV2	TGTGCCAGCATTAAGCCCGGGACTAGCGGGTTTAAAGAGCAGTTCTTC	CASIKPGTSGFKEQFF
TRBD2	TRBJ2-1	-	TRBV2	TGTGCCAGCAGTGAAGCTAGCGGGATAAACAATGAGCAGTTCTTC	CASSEASGINNEQFF
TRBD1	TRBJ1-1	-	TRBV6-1	TGTGCCAGCAGGACGACAGGGAGGAACACTGAAGCTTTCTTT	CASRTTGRNTEAFF
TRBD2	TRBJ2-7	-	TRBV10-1	TGCGCCAGCAGTGAGAAGGTAGCGGGAGGGCGCCTCTACGAGCAGTACTTC	CASSEKVAGGRLYEQYF
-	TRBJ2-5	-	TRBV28	TGTGCCAGCATGAGGCAGGGCGGATTCTACCAAGAGACCCAGTACTTC	CASMRQGGFYQETQYF
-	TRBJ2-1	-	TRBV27	TGTGCCAGCAGTCCGTCATTAGCGGAAGCCTACAATGAGCAGTTCTTC	CASSPSLAEAYNEQFF
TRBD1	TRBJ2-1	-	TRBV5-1	TGCGCCAGCAGCCGTCCCGGGGACAGACCCTACAATGAGCAGTTCTTC	CASSRPGDRPYNEQFF
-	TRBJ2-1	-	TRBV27	TGTGCCAGCAGGACAATCCCAAAGTGGACAAATGGGGTCTATGAGCAGTTCTTC	CASRTIPKWTNGVYEQFF
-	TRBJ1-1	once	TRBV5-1	TGCGCCAGCAGCGGGGAGTCGGGCGCGAACACTGAAGCTTTCTTT	CASSGESGANTEAFF
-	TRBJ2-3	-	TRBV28	TGTGCCAGCGTCCGGCAGGGGAGCACAGATACGCAGTATTTT	CASVRQGSTDTQYF
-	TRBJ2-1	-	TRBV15	TGTGCCACCAGCAGGATGACAGACAATGAGCAGTTCTTC	CATSRMTDNEQFF
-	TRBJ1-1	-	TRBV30	TGTGCCTGGAGTGAGAAATTTCCGGGTTTCGACACTGAAGCTTTCTTT	CAWSEKFPGFDTEAFF
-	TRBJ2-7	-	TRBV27	TGTGCCACCAGGGGGGGGGTTGGATACGAGCAGTACTTC	CATRGGVGYEQYF
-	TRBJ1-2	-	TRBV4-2	TGTGCCAGCAGCCAAGATCATAGTACTCGGGGTAACTATGGCTACACCTTC	CASSQDHSTRGNYGYTF
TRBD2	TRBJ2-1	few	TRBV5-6	TGTGCCAGCAGCTTGGGGCAGCGGGAGTATAATGAGCAGTTCTTC	CASSLGQREYNEQFF
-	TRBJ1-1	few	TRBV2	TGTGCCAGCAGACGACTCAACACTGAAGCTTTCTTT	CASRRLNTEAFF
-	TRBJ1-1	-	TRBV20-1	TGCAGTGTTCGCAGGACTGAAGCTTTCTTT	CSVRRTEAFF